These 6 T cell receptor beta chains originate from one sample sequenced in a study of T cell clonotyping in hematopoietic cell transplantation. Profiled with immunoSEQ multiplex PCR; TCRdb holds only in-frame clones, not every one. The repertoire includes about 14,000 clones, 70% to 90% of them detected once, and roughly 13% sits in the top ten. Sequenced material: PBMCs, taken 100 days after allogeneic stem cell transplant. The receptors stem from a male patient aged 45 to 59 who had an allogeneic stem cell transplant from an unrelated donor, so T cells may come from the graft donor. Some clones in this sample may be carry-over from other donors' samples.

The chain recombines TRBV7-3 with TRBJ2-3; TRBD2 agrees at 8 bases. This CDR3 has 15 amino acids. Germline-derived CDR1 and CDR2 are SGHTA and FQGTGA. Unmatched junction bases numbered 5, after V lost 4 bases and J lost 2 bases. This CDR3 reads CASSSGGVITDTQYF. CDR3 bases: TGTGCCAGCAGCTCCGGGGGGGTGATCACAGATACGCAGTATTTT.

In its sample, this clone was seen once. The chain couples TRBV6-6 to TRBJ2-1; the D gene is possibly TRBD1 (7 bases). Germline loops: CDR1 MNHNY, CDR2 SVGAGI (reference sequence). This CDR3 region has 16 residues. Trimming removed 0 bases at V and 8 bases at J, with 17 bases between. The CDR3 DNA reads TGTGCCAGCAGTTACTCGGGGGCTCTCAGGGGGGATGAGCAGTTCTTC. Protein: CASSYSGALRGDEQFF.

The chain joins TRBV28 to TRBJ2-1; possible D gene TRBD2, 5 bases. Trimming took 6 bases from V and 7 from J, leaving 19 bases between them. Germline CDR1 reads MDHEN; CDR2 reads SYDVKM. The CDR3 runs to 15 residues. CDR3 nucleotide sequence: TGTGCCAGCAGGGTGGGCGGACTGGTTCTAAATGAGCAGTTCTTC. It specifies CASRVGGLVLNEQFF.

On this clone: An end of the junction differs from the germline gene, which may be a read error. The chain employs TRBV7-7 and TRBJ2-5, with no clear D. CDR3 length: 14 residues. Germline CDR1 reads SSHAT; CDR2 reads FNYEAQ (reference sequence). CDR3 bases: TGTGCTAGCAGCCCCAGCTCCACTCAAGAGACCCAGTACTTC. Translating it yields CASSPSSTQETQYF.

The gene calls are TRBV2 and TRBJ2-1; unclear D gene. Germline V CDR1 and CDR2: SNHLY, FYNNEI. CDR3 length equals 12 residues. With 4 bases removed from V and 10 bases from J, the gap between germline ends came to 11 bases. Here the CDR3 DNA reads TGTGCCAGCAGTGTAAGAAACACCGAGCAGTTCTTC. It translates to CASSVRNTEQFF. Supplemented by reference TRBV2 and TRBJ2-1, the full variable domain reads EPEVTQTPSHQVTQMGQEVILRCVPISNHLYFYWYRQILGQKVEFLVSFYNNEISEKSEIFDDQFSVERPDGSNFTLKIRSTKLEDSAMYFCASSVRNTEQFFGPGTRLTVL.

V gene TRBV5-6 combines with J gene TRBJ2-7, with 9 bases lining up with TRBD1. Looked up from germline, CDR1 is SGHDT and CDR2 is YYEEEE. V trimming: 0 bases; J trimming: 5 bases; junction bases outside the gene matches: 6. The CDR3 has 15 amino acids. This CDR3 reads CASSLVDRGDDEQYF. The CDR3 DNA sequence: TGTGCCAGCAGCTTGGTTGACAGGGGGGATGACGAGCAGTACTTC.